Listed below are T cell receptor beta chains from one sample, sequenced in a study of blood T cell repertoires in COVID-19. The assay was immunoSEQ multiplex PCR, and TCRdb's table has in-frame clones only and misses some. The data hold 90,000 to 120,000 clones, with less than 90% observed a single time. The sample consisted of peripheral blood. The receptor source for this set is a human donor in a cohort sampled during active COVID-19. CDR3s include the opening cysteine and the closing phenylalanine or tryptophan. Some rows mark clone size as missing; the rest say once, few, many or name a class of expanded clone.

>TRBV11-3|few|14
CASSLDREGPEQFF
>TRBV5-1|-|15
CASSLGTGRGNEQFF
>TRBV27|-|14
CASSLTGFWQPQHF
>TRBV6-6|-|16
CASSYSRGSGANVLTF
>TRBV19|once|14
CASSPLPSYNEQFF
>TRBV24-1|-|18
CATSDRRTGLRPSYEQFF
>TRBV27|-|13
CASSLAFRSELFF
>TRBV12-3/TRBV12-4|-|13
CASRGQGSTEAFF
>TRBV7-3|-|18
CASSLKRLARGDTGELFF
>TRBV7-8|-|14
CASSLGPSSYEQYF
>TRBV19|few|16
CASSISQRGYTGELFF
>TRBV28|-|16
CASSPLVSGKGNEQFF
>TRBV5-5|-|14
CASSLQQGAATIYF
>TRBV7-9|-|15
CASTPSGVSTDTQYF
>TRBV6-5|few|13
CASSKTPSERQFF
>TRBV19|-|16
CASSRDRGSRDQPQHF
>TRBV7-9|-|12
CASSFTYNEQFF
>TRBV30|-|15
CAAVTRRSRSYEQYF
>TRBV28|-|14
CASKNGGADYGYTF
>TRBV7-3|-|16
CASSPRGPPNTGELFF
>TRBV5-1|-|16
CASSLLAGVDYNEQFF
>TRBV30|-|15
CAWSSEGGSGNTIYF
>TRBV7-2|-|14
CASGPGQVNTEAFF
>TRBV5-6|few|12
CASSRRNSPLHF
>TRBV18|-|13
CASSLLAGEEAFF
>TRBV5-4|-|19
CASSPGGATSGRVQETQYF
>TRBV19|-|13
CASSKTGNTEAFF
>TRBV5-4|-|13
CASGGLAVDTQYF
>TRBV10-3|-|18
CAISDPGTVLISGNTIYF
>TRBV5-4|-|15
CASSLAGTGANEQYF
>TRBV7-9|-|17
CASSLGQVAASTDTQYF
>TRBV7-7|-|16
CASSLSGRAGTGELFF
>TRBV4-2|-|15
CASSPEAGRYNEQFF
>TRBV28|once|16
CASSDRAGSRYNEQFF
>TRBV10-1|few|12
CASSCDRAEAFF
>TRBV9|-|18
CASSAGTGGFGTTDTQYF
>TRBV28|-|13
CASIFSGKDEQYF
>TRBV10-3|-|13
CAISDDSLYGYTF
>TRBV5-4|-|14
CASSSRTTTDTQYF
>TRBV7-2|-|15
CASSSPVGGIDTQYF
>TRBV7-2|-|13
CASSLGRDNEQFF
>TRBV28|once|16
CASSFDFSGGGYEQYF
>TRBV28|-|16
CASSLTHRVWNQPQHF
>TRBV7-9|once|14
CASIYASWSDEQFF
>TRBV5-4|few|17
CASSLGGRASGANVLTF
>TRBV7-8|-|13
CASSLGTRGTQYF
>TRBV5-4|-|15
CASSPGGGLSYEQYF
>TRBV27|-|16
CASSSSTVGPNYGYTF
>TRBV6-6|-|14
CASSYPLGGSEAFF
>TRBV6-2/TRBV6-3|-|16
CASSYGTSGAYNEQFF
>TRBV10-3|-|14
CAIRQGGQGSGYTF
>TRBV6-1|-|15
CASSEGLAGGYEQFF
>TRBV7-2|once|15
CASSRSVPNTGELFF
>TRBV10-1|-|16
CASSVYRDRVNEKLFF
>TRBV24-1|-|10
CATSPRFAFF
>TRBV28|-|14
CASYGLAVSYEQYF
>TRBV29-1|-|13
CSVVGVYQETQYF
>TRBV7-9|few|15
CASSPRGAGVSEQYF
>TRBV11-2|-|13
CASSPRQGNHGFF
>TRBV5-1|-|15
CASSLQGSANEKLFF